One T cell receptor (beta chain) is described in this entry. Antigen specificity is unknown. Germline V CDR1 and CDR2: MGHRA, YSYEKL. V was cut by 3 bases and J by 4 bases, with 9 bases left in between. The length of the CDR3 is 14 residues. The sample comes from a study of regulatory T cells in long-lasting Graves disease. General study results and limits: Persistent-disease Graves' patients showed less TCR diversity than new cases.

Regarding time point: persistent/refractory GD, antithyroid drugs over 5 years with positive TRAb. PBMCs provided the RNA from which the TCR library was made. Library construction for TCR beta used iRepertoire HTBI primers and Arm-PCR of CDR3 regions. TCRdb fed the multiplex PCR reads into MiXCR, producing one record per CDR3 protein. The sample lists around 400,000 distinct CDR3 sequences, roughly 21% occurring once. This sequence was found in a female donor with Graves disease. This specimen consisted of peripheral blood mononuclear cells (PBMCs), obtained when the disease was refractory, from a patient treated with antithyroid drugs. The chain combines TRBV4-1 with TRBJ2-2, with D possibly TRBD1 on 5 matching bases. The CDR3 loop reads CASSQVQGTGELFF. Here the CDR3 DNA reads TGCGCCAGCAGCCAGGTGCAGGGCACCGGGGAGCTGTTTTTT.